These 26 T cell receptor beta chains originate from one sample sequenced in a study of T cells after yellow fever vaccination. TCRdb called the 5' RACE reads again in MiXCR, with one record for every CDR3 protein. The data contain 150,000 to 200,000 distinct CDR3 sequences, 8% to 13% of them seen just once; the ten biggest clones take up 36%. The sample was CD8+ T cells sorted from PBMCs, taken 15 days after the yellow fever booster vaccination. These receptor sequences come from a man between 18 and 35 years old who received the YFV17D yellow fever vaccine.

The chain links TRBV4-3 to TRBJ2-4; the D gene is possibly TRBD2 (6 bases). Germline loops: CDR1 LGHNA, CDR2 YSLEER. The germline V and J ends were trimmed by 0 bases and 1 base, with 16 bases remaining between them. CDR3 size: 18 residues. The CDR3 nucleotides are TGCGCCAGCAGCCAAGATTTGGGGAAGGGAGGTGCCAAAAACATTCAGTACTTC. Amino acid sequence: CASSQDLGKGGAKNIQYF.

This clonotype was seen many times. The J gene is TRBJ2-5, the V gene TRBV15, with 8 bases lining up with TRBD1. The CDR3 is 16 amino acids. The ends lost 0 bases at V and 5 bases at J; junction bases unmatched: 8. CDR1 and CDR2 from the germline V gene are LNHNV and YYDKDF (reference sequence). The CDR3 DNA reads TGTGCCACCAGCAGAGATTCAGGGGGCGCCGGGGAGACCCAGTACTTC. Translating gives CATSRDSGGAGETQYF.

The J gene is TRBJ2-5, the V gene TRBV13; TRBD2 matches at 13 bases. The germline CDR1 and CDR2 sequences are PRHDT and FYEKMQ (reference sequence). This CDR3 is built from 16 residues. V was clipped by 5 bases and J by 4 bases; unmatched bases: 7. The CDR3, as DNA: TGTGCCAGCAGCAAAACTAGCGGGGGGGCCGGAGAGACCCAGTACTTC. It is translated as CASSKTSGGAGETQYF. The variable domain in full, with the rest retrieved from reference TRBV13 and TRBJ2-5, is AAGVIQSPRHLIKEKRETATLKCYPIPRHDTVYWYQQGPGQDPQFLISFYEKMQSDKGSIPDRFSAQQFSDYHSELNMSSLELGDSALYFCASSKTSGGAGETQYFGPGTRLLVL.

This clonotype has only a few counts. V and J are TRBV6-5 and TRBJ1-4, with a possible D match to TRBD1 (5 bases). The CDR3 sequence is 14 residues long. V was clipped by 0 bases and J by 6 bases, with 8 bases between them. Germline assignment: CDR1 MNHEY and CDR2 SVGAGI. For the CDR3, the DNA is TGTGCCAGCAGTTACTCGAGGGGAGATGAAAAACTGTTTTTT. Translating gives CASSYSRGDEKLFF.

The J gene is TRBJ1-1, the V gene TRBV4-1; D ambiguous. Trimming took 2 bases from V and 1 from J, leaving 11 bases between them. CDR1 MGHRA and CDR2 YSYEKL come from the germline V gene. The CDR3 has 15 residues. The CDR3 region is CASSQREPPNTEAFF. The CDR3 DNA sequence: TGCGCCAGCAGCCAAAGGGAACCTCCGAACACTGAAGCTTTCTTT.

J is TRBJ1-5 and V is TRBV4-3; D is undetermined. This CDR3 spans 15 amino acids. V was pared by 0 bases and J by 0 bases, with 6 bases between. Germline assignment: CDR1 LGHNA and CDR2 YSLEER. The CDR3 DNA reads as TGCGCCAGCAGCCAAGACCTTTATAGCAATCAGCCCCAGCATTTT. Its translation is CASSQDLYSNQPQHF.

This clonotype was counted only a few times. The genes are TRBV9 and TRBJ2-3; perhaps TRBD2 as D (6 bases). V was pared by 0 bases and J by 2 bases, with 7 bases between. CDR3 length: 14 amino acids. CDR1 SGDLS and CDR2 YYNGEE come from the germline V gene. The CDR3 DNA sequence: TGTGCCAGCAGCGTAGGGGGGGACACAGATACGCAGTATTTT. It codes for CASSVGGDTDTQYF.

The table lists this clonotype with a few counts. The chain uses TRBV30 and TRBJ1-2; 7 bases match TRBD1. The ends lost 5 bases at V and 1 base at J; junction bases unmatched: 7. This CDR3 region has 14 residues. Germline CDR1 and CDR2: GTSNPN and SVGIG (reference sequence). The CDR3 loop is CAWSGQANNYGYTF. The CDR3 DNA reads as TGTGCCTGGTCAGGACAGGCAAATAACTATGGCTACACCTTC.

The chain joins TRBV7-9 to TRBJ1-3; no definite D call. This CDR3 has 14 amino acids. V was shortened by 3 bases and J by 0 bases, with 6 bases between the two germline ends. The germline CDR1 and CDR2 sequences are SEHNR and FQNEAQ (reference sequence). Here the CDR3 DNA reads TGTGCCAGCAGCTTGGTAACCTCTGGAAACACCATATATTTT. Protein product: CASSLVTSGNTIYF.

This clonotype was observed a few times. This rearrangement joins TRBV5-1 to TRBJ2-1, with TRBD2 matching 8 bases. The CDR3 is made up of 14 amino acids. Germline V lookup: CDR1 SGHRS, CDR2 YFSETQ. The trim removed 1 base at V and 8 bases at J, leaving 5 bases unmatched. CDR3 residues: CASSLRRGVDEQFF. In nucleotides, the CDR3 is TGCGCCAGCAGCTTGCGGCGGGGGGTGGATGAGCAGTTCTTC.

A few counts support this clonotype. The chain joins TRBV7-3 to TRBJ2-3; D gene unclear. The CDR3 covers 15 residues. The V gene lost 0 bases and the J gene lost 5 bases, with 12 bases spanning the gap. CDR1 is SGHTA, CDR2 FQGTGA, per germline. The CDR3 loop is CASSLTRRQRDTQYF. Written as DNA, the CDR3 is TGTGCCAGCAGCTTAACCCGACGGCAGAGAGATACGCAGTATTTT.

This clonotype was found a few times. The chain has TRBV7-6 and TRBJ1-4; possible D gene TRBD1, 6 bases. The CDR3 extends over 14 amino acids. The germline gives CDR1 SGHVS, CDR2 FNYEAQ. V lost 5 bases and J lost 8, with 15 bases in between. CDR3 bases: TGTGCCAGCAGCCCTGGGACAAATCCCGAAAAACTGTTTTTT. Its translation is CASSPGTNPEKLFF.

The chain's CDR3 is CASSQDVWGGYGYTF. DNA for the CDR3: TGTGCCAGCAGCCAAGACGTGTGGGGAGGGTATGGCTACACCTTC. The chain links TRBV4-2 to TRBJ1-2; D not certain. CDR1 and CDR2 (germline): LGHNA, YNFKEQ. The CDR3 length is 15 residues. Trimming cost V 0 bases and J 5 bases, with 13 bases left between them.

This clonotype has at least ten counts. In DNA, the CDR3 is TGTGCCAGCAGGAGCGGGGGGGACAGCAATGAGCAGTTCTTC. This sequence encodes CASRSGGDSNEQFF. The V and J genes are TRBV6-1 and TRBJ2-1, with 10 bases that match TRBD2. The length of the CDR3 is 14 residues. Losses at the gene ends were 6 bases for V and 6 bases for J; bases not matched to a gene: 5. Germline V gene sequence: CDR1 MNHNS, CDR2 SASEGT.

This clonotype was counted a few times. The chain carries TRBV7-2 and TRBJ2-7; 9 bases fit TRBD2. The trim removed 4 bases at V and 3 bases at J, leaving 7 bases unmatched. Germline loops: CDR1 SGHTA, CDR2 FQGNSA. The CDR3 totals 15 residues. The CDR3 DNA follows: TGTGCCAGCAGCTCCGCGGGCGGGAGGGGCTACGAGCAGTACTTC. The encoded protein is CASSSAGGRGYEQYF. The whole variable domain, remainder taken from reference TRBV7-2 and TRBJ2-7, is GAGVSQSPSNKVTEKGKDVELRCDPISGHTALYWYRQSLGQGLEFLIYFQGNSAPDKSGLPSDRFSAERTGGSVSTLTIQRTQQEDSAVYLCASSSAGGRGYEQYFGPGTRLTVT.

This clonotype was observed a few times. The chain joins TRBV7-9 to TRBJ2-6; weak D call: TRBD1 (6 bases). The CDR3 is made up of 16 amino acids. V was clipped by 3 bases and J by 2 bases, with 11 bases between them. The germline V gene has CDR1 SEHNR and CDR2 FQNEAQ (reference sequence). Written as DNA, the CDR3 is TGTGCCAGCAGCTTGCTCCGACAGGCTGGGGCCAACGTCCTGACTTTC. It specifies CASSLLRQAGANVLTF.

Only a few counts were recorded for this clonotype. This rearrangement joins TRBV5-4 to TRBJ1-2, with D perhaps matching TRBD1 (5 bases). V lost 3 bases, J lost 3 bases, and 9 bases lay in between. The CDR3 is made up of 13 amino acids. Germline CDR1 SGHNT, CDR2 YYREEE (reference sequence). The CDR3 DNA is TGTGCCAGCAGCTGGGGCGGATACTATGGCTACACCTTC. Protein sequence: CASSWGGYYGYTF.

Many counts were recorded for this clonotype. This rearrangement joins TRBV4-1 to TRBJ2-7, with TRBD1 as a possible D gene (5 bases). Per the germline V gene, CDR1 is MGHRA and CDR2 is YSYEKL. The length of the CDR3 is 17 residues. The V gene lost 1 base and the J gene lost 0 bases, with 16 bases spanning the gap. CDR3 bases: TGCGCCAGCAGCCAAGTCGTGATGGGGCAGAACTCCTACGAGCAGTACTTC. It specifies CASSQVVMGQNSYEQYF.

J is TRBJ2-2 and V is TRBV7-8; no firm D call. There are 15 residues in the CDR3. Trimming left V 5 bases short and J 4 bases short, with 14 bases between. Germline V CDR1 and CDR2: SGHVS, FQNEAQ. For the CDR3, the DNA is TGTGCCAGCAGCCCCTTGGTTTCGGGCACCGGGGAGCTGTTTTTT. Translating it yields CASSPLVSGTGELFF. Based on the CDR3 plus reference TRBV7-8 and TRBJ2-2, the full variable domain is GAGVSQSPRYKVAKRGQDVALRCDPISGHVSLFWYQQALGQGPEFLTYFQNEAQLDKSGLPSDRFFAERPEGSVSTLKIQRTQQEDSAVYLCASSPLVSGTGELFFGEGSRLTVL.

This clonotype was observed a few times. The chain combines TRBV15 with TRBJ1-5; D gene uncertain. CDR3 length: 16 amino acids. Germline-derived CDR1 and CDR2 are LNHNV and YYDKDF (reference sequence). V lost 0 bases to trimming and J lost 2 bases, with 11 bases between them. DNA of the CDR3: TGTGCCACCAGCAGAGATGGGGTCGGAGGCAATCAGCCCCAGCATTTT. Its translation is CATSRDGVGGNQPQHF.

The table lists this clonotype with a few counts. CDR3 sequence: CATSGSGGEETQYF. The CDR3 DNA follows: TGTGCCACCAGCGGTAGCGGGGGGGAAGAGACCCAGTACTTC. The chain has TRBV15 and TRBJ2-5; 11 nucleotides line up with TRBD2. Trimming removed 5 bases from V and 3 bases from J; junction bases left unmatched: 2. The germline V gene has CDR1 LNHNV and CDR2 YYDKDF (reference sequence). The CDR3 contains 14 residues.

This clonotype has only one observation. The V gene is TRBV18, the J gene TRBJ1-5; 9 bases are a match to TRBD1. The CDR3 is made up of 16 amino acids. The germline CDR1 and CDR2 sequences are KGHSH and LQKENI. V shed 3 bases, J shed 4 bases, and the junction held 7 bases outside the gene matches. The CDR3 DNA sequence: TGTGCCAGCTCACCCCGGACAGGGGTTCAGAATCAGCCCCAGCATTTT. Residues: CASSPRTGVQNQPQHF.

This chain connects TRBV21-1 to TRBJ2-5; no check of the table's D call, TRBD2, against the DNA was made. TRBV21-1 is a pseudogene segment. The CDR3 is 18 amino acids. The CDR3 region has the DNA TGTGCCAGCAGCAAAGCGGTGATCTCTAGCGGGGGGAAAGAGACCCAGTACTTC. This sequence encodes CASSKAVISSGGKETQYF.

The chain couples TRBV30 to TRBJ2-7, with 8 bases that match TRBD1. The length of the CDR3 is 16 residues. Unmatched junction bases numbered 12, after V lost 3 bases and J lost 2 bases. Per the germline V gene, CDR1 is GTSNPN and CDR2 is SVGIG (reference sequence). CDR3 sequence reads: CAWRAPRDRRAYEQYF. CDR3 in DNA: TGTGCCTGGAGGGCCCCGAGGGACAGGAGGGCCTACGAGCAGTACTTC.

This clonotype has a handful of counts. The chain links TRBV7-2 to TRBJ1-2; TRBD1 is a possible D gene (6 bases). V was cut by 3 bases and J by 5 bases, with 16 bases left in between. This CDR3 region has 15 residues. Per the germline V gene, CDR1 is SGHTA and CDR2 is FQGNSA. The CDR3 protein is CASSLVDRHFYGYTF. CDR3 DNA sequence: TGTGCCAGCAGCTTGGTGGACAGACATTTTTATGGCTACACCTTC.

This clonotype has only a few counts. The chain has TRBV7-9 and TRBJ2-5, with D possibly TRBD2 on 6 matching bases. Germline assignment: CDR1 SEHNR and CDR2 FQNEAQ (reference sequence). The CDR3 covers 15 residues. Trimming took 1 base from V and 5 from J, leaving 14 bases between them. CDR3 nucleotides: TGTGCCAGCAGCTTAGTTCGCCTAGCGACCGAGACCCAGTACTTC. This codes for CASSLVRLATETQYF.